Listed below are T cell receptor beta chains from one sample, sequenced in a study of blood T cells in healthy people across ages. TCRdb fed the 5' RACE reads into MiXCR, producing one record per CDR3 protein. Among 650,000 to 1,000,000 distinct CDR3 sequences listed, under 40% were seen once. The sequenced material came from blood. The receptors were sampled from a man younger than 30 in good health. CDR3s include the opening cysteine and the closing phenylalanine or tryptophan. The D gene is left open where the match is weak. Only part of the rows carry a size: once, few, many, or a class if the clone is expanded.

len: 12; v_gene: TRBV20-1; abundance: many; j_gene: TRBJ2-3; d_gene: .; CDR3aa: CSASPSPDTQYF; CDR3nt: TGCAGTGCTAGCCCGTCCCCAGATACGCAGTATTTT
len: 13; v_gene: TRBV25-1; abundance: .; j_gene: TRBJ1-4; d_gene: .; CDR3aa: CASTGGRGEKLFF; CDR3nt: TGTGCCAGCACCGGGGGGCGCGGGGAAAAACTGTTTTTT
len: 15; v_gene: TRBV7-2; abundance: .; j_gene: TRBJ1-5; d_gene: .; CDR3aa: CASSLNDLNNQPQHF; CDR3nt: TGTGCCAGCAGCCTTAACGACCTAAATAATCAGCCCCAGCATTTT
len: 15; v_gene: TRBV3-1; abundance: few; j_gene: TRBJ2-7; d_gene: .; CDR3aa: CASSQLSGGSYEQYF; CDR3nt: TGTGCCAGCAGCCAACTAAGCGGAGGCTCCTACGAGCAGTACTTC
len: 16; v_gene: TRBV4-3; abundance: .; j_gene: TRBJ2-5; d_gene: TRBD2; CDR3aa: CASSQEQGLVQETQYF; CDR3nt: TGCGCCAGCAGCCAAGAACAAGGACTAGTACAAGAGACCCAGTACTTC
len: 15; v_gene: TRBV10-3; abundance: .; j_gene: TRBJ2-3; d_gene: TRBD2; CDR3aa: CAISTLAGGTDTQYF; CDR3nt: TGTGCCATCAGTACGCTAGCGGGGGGCACAGATACGCAGTATTTT
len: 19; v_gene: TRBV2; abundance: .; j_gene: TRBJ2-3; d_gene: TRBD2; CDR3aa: CASSEFLAGVKTSTDTQYF; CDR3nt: TGTGCCAGCAGTGAATTCCTAGCGGGGGTAAAAACTAGCACAGATACGCAGTATTTT
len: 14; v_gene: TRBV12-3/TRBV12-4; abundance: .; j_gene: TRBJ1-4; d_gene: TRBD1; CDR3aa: CASSQQGPGEKLFF; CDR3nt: TGTGCCAGCAGTCAACAGGGGCCTGGGGAAAAACTGTTTTTT
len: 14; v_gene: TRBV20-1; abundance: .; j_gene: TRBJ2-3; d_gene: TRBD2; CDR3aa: CSAQGLAGVKTQYF; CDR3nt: TGCAGTGCTCAGGGACTAGCGGGAGTGAAGACGCAGTATTTT
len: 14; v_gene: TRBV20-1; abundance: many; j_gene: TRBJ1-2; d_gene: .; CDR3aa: CSARDDSRYGGYTF; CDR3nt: TGCAGTGCTAGAGATGACAGTCGCTATGGTGGCTACACCTTC
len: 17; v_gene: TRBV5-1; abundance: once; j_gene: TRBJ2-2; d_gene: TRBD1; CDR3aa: CASSLGAGQGNTGELFF; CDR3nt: TGCGCCAGCAGCTTGGGAGCGGGACAGGGCAACACCGGGGAGCTGTTTTTT
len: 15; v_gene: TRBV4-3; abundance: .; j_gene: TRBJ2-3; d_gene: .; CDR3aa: CASSRAGASADTQYF; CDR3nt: TGCGCCAGCAGCCGGGCAGGGGCTAGCGCAGATACGCAGTATTTT
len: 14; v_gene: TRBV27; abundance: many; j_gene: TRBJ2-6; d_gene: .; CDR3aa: CASSLGGGANVLTF; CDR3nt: TGTGCCAGCAGTTTAGGAGGGGGGGCCAACGTCCTGACTTTC
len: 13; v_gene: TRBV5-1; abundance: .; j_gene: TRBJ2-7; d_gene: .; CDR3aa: CASQGRRSYEQYF; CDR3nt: TGCGCCAGCCAGGGACGCCGCTCCTACGAGCAGTACTTC
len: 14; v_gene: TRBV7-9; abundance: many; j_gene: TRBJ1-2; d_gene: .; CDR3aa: CASTPWRANYGYTF; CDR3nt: TGTGCCAGCACCCCTTGGAGGGCCAACTATGGCTACACCTTC
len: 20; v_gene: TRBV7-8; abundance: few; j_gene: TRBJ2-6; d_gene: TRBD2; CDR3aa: CASSSKDGRATGSGANVLTF; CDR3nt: TGTGCCAGCAGCTCAAAGGACGGGAGGGCAACTGGTTCTGGGGCCAACGTCCTGACTTTC
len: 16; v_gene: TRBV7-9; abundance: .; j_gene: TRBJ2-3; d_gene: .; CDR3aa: CASSPLGVLRTDTQYF; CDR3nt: TGTGCCAGCAGCCCCCTCGGGGTCCTTCGGACAGATACGCAGTATTTT
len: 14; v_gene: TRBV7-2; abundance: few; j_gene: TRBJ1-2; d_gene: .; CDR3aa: CASSARQSNYGYTF; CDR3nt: TGTGCCAGCAGCGCCCGACAGAGTAACTATGGCTACACCTTC
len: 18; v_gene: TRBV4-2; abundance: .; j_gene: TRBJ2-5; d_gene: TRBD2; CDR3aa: CASSQDREAGGREETQYF; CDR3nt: TGTGCCAGCAGCCAAGATAGGGAGGCGGGGGGGCGAGAAGAGACCCAGTACTTC
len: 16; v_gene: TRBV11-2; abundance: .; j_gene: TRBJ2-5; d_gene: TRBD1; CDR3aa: CASSFGLRQGKLGKYF; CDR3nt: TGTGCCAGCAGCTTCGGTCTCCGACAGGGGAAGTTGGGCAAGTACTTC
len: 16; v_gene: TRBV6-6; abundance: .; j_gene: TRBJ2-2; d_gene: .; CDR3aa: CANSYFLVNPTGELFF; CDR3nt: TGTGCCAACAGTTACTTTCTAGTAAACCCTACCGGGGAGCTGTTTTTT
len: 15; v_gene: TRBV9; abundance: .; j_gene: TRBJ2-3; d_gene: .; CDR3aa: CASSVVGFWTDTQYF; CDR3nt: TGTGCCAGCAGCGTAGTGGGGTTCTGGACAGATACGCAGTATTTT